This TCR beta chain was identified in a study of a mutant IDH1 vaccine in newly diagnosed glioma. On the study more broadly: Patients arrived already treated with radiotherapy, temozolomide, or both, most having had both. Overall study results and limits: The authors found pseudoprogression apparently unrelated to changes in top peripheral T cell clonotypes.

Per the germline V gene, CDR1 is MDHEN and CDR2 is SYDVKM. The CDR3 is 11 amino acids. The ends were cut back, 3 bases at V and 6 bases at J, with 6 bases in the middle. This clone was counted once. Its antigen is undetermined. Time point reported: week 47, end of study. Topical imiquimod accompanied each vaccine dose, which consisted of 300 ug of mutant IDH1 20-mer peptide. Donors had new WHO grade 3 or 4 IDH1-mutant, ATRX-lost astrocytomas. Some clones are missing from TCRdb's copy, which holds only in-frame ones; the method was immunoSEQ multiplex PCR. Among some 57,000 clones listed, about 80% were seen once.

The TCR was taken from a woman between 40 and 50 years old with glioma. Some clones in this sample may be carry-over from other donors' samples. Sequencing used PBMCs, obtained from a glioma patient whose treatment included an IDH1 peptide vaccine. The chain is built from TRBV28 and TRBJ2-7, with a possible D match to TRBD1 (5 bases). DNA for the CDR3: TGTGCCAGCAGTTTGCAGGGCGAGCAGTACTTC. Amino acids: CASSLQGEQYF.